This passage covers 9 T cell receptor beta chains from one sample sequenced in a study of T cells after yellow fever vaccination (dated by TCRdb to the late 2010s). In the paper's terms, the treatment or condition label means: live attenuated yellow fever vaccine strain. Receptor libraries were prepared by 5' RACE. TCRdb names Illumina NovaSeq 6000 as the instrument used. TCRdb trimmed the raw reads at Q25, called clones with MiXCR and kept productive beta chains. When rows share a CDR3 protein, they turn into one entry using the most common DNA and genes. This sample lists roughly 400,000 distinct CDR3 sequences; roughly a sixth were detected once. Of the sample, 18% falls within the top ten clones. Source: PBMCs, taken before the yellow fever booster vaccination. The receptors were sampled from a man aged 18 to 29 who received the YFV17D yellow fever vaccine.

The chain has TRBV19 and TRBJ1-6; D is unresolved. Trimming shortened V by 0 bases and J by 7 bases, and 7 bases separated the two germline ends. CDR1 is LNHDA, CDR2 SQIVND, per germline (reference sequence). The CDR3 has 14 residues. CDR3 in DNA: TGTGCCAGTAGTATAGAACGGGTAAATTCACCCCTCCACTTT. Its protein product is CASSIERVNSPLHF.

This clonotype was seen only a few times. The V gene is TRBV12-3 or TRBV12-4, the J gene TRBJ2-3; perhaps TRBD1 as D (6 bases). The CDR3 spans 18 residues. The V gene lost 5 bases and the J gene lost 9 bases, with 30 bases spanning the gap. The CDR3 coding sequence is TGTGCCAGCAGTCTACCGTGGGGTGACAGGTCAAGCGGAGACACGCAGTATTTT. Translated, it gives CASSLPWGDRSSGDTQYF.

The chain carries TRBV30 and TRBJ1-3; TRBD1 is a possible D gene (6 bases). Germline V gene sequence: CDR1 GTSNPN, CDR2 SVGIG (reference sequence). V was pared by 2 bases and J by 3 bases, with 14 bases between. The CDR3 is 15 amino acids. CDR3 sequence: CAWSQGIINGNTIYF. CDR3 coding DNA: TGTGCCTGGAGTCAGGGGATTATTAATGGAAACACCATATATTTT.

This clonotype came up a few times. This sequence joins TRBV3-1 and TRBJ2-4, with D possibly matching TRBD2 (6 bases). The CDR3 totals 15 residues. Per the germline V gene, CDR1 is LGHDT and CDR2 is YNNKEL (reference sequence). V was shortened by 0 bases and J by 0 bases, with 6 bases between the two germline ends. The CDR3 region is CASSQEGLAKNIQYF. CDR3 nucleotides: TGTGCCAGCAGCCAAGAGGGACTAGCCAAAAACATTCAGTACTTC.

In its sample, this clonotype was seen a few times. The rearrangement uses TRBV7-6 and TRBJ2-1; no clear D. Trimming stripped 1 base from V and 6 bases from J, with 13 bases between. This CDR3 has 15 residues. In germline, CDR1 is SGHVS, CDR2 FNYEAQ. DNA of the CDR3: TGTGCCAGCAGCTTAGACCAAACACAGTCCAATGAGCAGTTCTTC. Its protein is CASSLDQTQSNEQFF. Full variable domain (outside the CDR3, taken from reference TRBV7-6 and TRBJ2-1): GAGVSQSPRYKVTKRGQDVALRCDPISGHVSLYWYRQALGQGPEFLTYFNYEAQQDKSGLPNDRFSAERPEGSISTLTIQRTEQRDSAMYRCASSLDQTQSNEQFFGPGTRLTVL.

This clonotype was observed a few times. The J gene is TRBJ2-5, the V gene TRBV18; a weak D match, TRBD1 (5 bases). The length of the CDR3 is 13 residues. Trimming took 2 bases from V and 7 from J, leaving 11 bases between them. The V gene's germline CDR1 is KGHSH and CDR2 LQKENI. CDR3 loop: CASSPWVRATQYF. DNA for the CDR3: TGTGCCAGCTCACCATGGGTCAGGGCGACCCAGTACTTC.

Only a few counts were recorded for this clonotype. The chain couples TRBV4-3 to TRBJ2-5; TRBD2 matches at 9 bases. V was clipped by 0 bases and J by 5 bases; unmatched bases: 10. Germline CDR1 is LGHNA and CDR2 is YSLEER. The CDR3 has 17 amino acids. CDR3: CASSQDSPAGGLETQYF. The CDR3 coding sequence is TGCGCCAGCAGCCAAGATTCGCCGGCGGGGGGGCTGGAGACCCAGTACTTC.

CDR3 loop: CASTSRDRIETQYF. CDR3 DNA sequence: TGTGCCAGCACGTCCCGGGACAGGATCGAGACCCAGTACTTC. The chain links TRBV7-2 to TRBJ2-5; 8 nucleotides line up with TRBD1. The germline CDR1 and CDR2 sequences are SGHTA and FQGNSA. The CDR3 loop spans 14 amino acids. With 7 bases clipped from V and 5 bases from J, the junction kept 9 bases outside the gene matches.

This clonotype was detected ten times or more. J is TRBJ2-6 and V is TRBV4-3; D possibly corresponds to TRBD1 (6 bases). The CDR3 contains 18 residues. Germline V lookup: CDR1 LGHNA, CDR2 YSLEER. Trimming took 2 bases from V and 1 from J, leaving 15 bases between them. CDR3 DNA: TGCGCCAGCAGCCAATCGGATAGAGGGACATCTGGGGCCAACGTCCTGACTTTC. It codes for CASSQSDRGTSGANVLTF.